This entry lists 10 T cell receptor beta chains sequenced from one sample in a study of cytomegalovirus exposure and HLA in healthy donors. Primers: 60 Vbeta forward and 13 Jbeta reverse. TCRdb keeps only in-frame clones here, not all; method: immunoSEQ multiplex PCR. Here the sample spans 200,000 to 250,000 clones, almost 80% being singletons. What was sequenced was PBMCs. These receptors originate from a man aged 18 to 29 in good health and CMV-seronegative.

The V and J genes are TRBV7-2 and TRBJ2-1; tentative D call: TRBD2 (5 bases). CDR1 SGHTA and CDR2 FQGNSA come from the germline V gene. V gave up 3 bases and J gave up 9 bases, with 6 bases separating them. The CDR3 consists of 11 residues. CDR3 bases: TGTGCCAGCAGCTTTGCGGGTGAGCAGTTCTTC. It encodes CASSFAGEQFF.

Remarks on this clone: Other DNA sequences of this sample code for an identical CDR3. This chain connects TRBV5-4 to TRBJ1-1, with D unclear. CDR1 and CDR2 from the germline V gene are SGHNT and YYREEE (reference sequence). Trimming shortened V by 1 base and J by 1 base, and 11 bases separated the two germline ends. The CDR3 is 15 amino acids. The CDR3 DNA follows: TGTGCCAGCAGCTTGTTACCGGGAGAGAACACTGAAGCTTTCTTT. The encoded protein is CASSLLPGENTEAFF. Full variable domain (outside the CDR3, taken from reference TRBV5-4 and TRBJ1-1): ETGVTQSPTHLIKTRGQQVTLRCSSQSGHNTVSWYQQALGQGPQFIFQYYREEENGRGNFPPRFSGLQFPNYSSELNVNALELDDSALYLCASSLLPGENTEAFFGQGTRLTVV.

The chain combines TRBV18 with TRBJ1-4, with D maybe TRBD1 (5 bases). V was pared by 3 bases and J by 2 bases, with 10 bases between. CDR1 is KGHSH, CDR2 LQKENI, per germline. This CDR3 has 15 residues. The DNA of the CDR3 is TGTGCCAGCTCACCCCAGCAGGGCACTAATGAAAAACTGTTTTTT. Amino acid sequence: CASSPQQGTNEKLFF.

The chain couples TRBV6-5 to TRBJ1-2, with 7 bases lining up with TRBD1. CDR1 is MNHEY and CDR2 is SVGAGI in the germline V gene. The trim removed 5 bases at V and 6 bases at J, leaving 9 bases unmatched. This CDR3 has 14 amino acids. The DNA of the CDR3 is TGTGCCAGCAGTCGCCAGACAGGGAAGGATGGCTACACCTTC. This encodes CASSRQTGKDGYTF.

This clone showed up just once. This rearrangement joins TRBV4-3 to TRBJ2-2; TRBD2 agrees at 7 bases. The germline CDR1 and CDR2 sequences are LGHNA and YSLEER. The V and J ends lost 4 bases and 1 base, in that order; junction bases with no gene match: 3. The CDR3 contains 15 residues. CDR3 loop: CASSPGEGNTGELFF. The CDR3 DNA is TGCGCCAGCAGCCCCGGGGAGGGGAACACCGGGGAGCTGTTTTTT.

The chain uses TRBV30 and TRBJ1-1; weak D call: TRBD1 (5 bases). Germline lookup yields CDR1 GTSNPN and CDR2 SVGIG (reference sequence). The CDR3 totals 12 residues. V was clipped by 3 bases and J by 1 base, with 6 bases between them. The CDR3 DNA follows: TGTGCCTGGAGCGGGGGGAACACTGAAGCTTTCTTT. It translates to CAWSGGNTEAFF. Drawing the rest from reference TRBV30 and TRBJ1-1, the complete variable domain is SQTIHQWPATLVQPVGSPLSLECTVEGTSNPNLYWYRQAAGRGLQLLFYSVGIGQISSEVPQNLSASRPQDRQFILSSKKLLLSDSGFYLCAWSGGNTEAFFGQGTRLTVV.

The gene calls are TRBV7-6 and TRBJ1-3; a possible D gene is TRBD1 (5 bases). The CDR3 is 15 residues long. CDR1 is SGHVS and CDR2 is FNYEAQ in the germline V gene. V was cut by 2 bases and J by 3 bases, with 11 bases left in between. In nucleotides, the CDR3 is TGTGCCAGCAGCTTATCTTTGGGGGGTGGAAACACCATATATTTT. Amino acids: CASSLSLGGGNTIYF. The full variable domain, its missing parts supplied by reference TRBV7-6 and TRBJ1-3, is GAGVSQSPRYKVTKRGQDVALRCDPISGHVSLYWYRQALGQGPEFLTYFNYEAQQDKSGLPNDRFSAERPEGSISTLTIQRTEQRDSAMYRCASSLSLGGGNTIYFGEGSWLTVV.

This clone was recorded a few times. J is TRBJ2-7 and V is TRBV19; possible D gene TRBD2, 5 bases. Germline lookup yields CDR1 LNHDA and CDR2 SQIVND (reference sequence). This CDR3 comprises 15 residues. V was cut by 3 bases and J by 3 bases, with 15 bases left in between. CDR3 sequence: CASSMGFGENYEQYF. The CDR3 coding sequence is TGTGCCAGTAGTATGGGGTTCGGGGAGAACTACGAGCAGTACTTC.

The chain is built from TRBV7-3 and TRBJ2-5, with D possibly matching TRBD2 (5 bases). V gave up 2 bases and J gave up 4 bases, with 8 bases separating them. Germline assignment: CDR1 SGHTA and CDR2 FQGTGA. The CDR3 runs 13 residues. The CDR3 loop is CASSLLAGETQYF. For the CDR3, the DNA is TGTGCCAGCAGCTTACTGGCGGGAGAGACCCAGTACTTC.

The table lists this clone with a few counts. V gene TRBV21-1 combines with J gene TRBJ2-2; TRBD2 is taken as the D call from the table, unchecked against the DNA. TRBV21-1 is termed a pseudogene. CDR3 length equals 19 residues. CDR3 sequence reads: CASSKAASASGQGTGELFF. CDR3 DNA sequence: TGTGCCAGCAGCAAAGCGGCTTCGGCTAGCGGCCAAGGGACCGGGGAGCTGTTTTTT.